The clone carrying this T cell receptor (beta chain) was observed at least ten times. These data originate in a study of patients and donors after allogeneic stem cell transplantation. MiXCR, applied by TCRdb to the RT-PCR reads, yields one record per CDR3 protein. Seen here are roughly 880,000 distinct CDR3 sequences, 18% observed once, and the top ten hold roughly 6%. The source of this sequence is a human donor who was either an allogeneic HSCT recipient or a stem cell or donor lymphocyte infusion donor (not recorded which). It is not recorded whose cells these are; they may come from a transplant donor. Sequenced sample: blood, either unsorted or a sorted T cell fraction (not recorded which).

The CDR3 here is CSASRVGYEQYF. As DNA, the CDR3 is TGCAGTGCTAGTCGGGTGGGCTACGAGCAGTACTTC. This sequence joins TRBV20-1 and TRBJ2-7; unclear D gene. V was trimmed by 3 bases and J by 3 bases, leaving 9 bases between them. CDR1 is DFQATT and CDR2 is SNEGSKA in the germline V gene (reference sequence). The CDR3 is 12 residues long.